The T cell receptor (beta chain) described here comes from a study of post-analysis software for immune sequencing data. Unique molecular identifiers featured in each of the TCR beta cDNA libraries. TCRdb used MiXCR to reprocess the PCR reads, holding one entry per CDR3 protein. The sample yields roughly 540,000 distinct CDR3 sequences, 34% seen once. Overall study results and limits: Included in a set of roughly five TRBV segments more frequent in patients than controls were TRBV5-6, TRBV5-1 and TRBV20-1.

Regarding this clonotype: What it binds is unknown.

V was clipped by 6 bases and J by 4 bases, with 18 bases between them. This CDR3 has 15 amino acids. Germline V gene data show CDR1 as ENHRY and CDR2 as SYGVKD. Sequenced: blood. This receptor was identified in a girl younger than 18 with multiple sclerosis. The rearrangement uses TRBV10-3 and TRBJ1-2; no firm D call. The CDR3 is CAISPGPAIVYGYTF. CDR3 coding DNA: TGTGCCATCAGCCCCGGGCCCGCTATAGTCTATGGCTACACCTTC.